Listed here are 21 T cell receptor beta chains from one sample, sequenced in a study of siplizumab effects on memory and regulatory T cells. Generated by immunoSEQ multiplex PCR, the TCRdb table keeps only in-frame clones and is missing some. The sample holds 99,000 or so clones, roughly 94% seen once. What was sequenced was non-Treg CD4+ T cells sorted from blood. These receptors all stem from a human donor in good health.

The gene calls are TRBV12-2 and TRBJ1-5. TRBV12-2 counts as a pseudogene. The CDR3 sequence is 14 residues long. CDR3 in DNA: TGTGCAAGTCGCTTTAGGGACAGCAATCAGCCCCAGCATTTT. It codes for CASRFRDSNQPQHF.

The CDR3 DNA reads TGCGCCAGCAGCTCCATACCGGGCGCAGGAGGGGAGCAGTTCTTC. It is translated as CASSSIPGAGGEQFF. V gene TRBV5-1 combines with J gene TRBJ2-1, with D perhaps TRBD2 (6 bases). The CDR3 has 15 amino acids. The V gene lost 3 bases and the J gene lost 10 bases, with 20 bases spanning the gap. Germline V gives CDR1 SGHRS, CDR2 YFSETQ.

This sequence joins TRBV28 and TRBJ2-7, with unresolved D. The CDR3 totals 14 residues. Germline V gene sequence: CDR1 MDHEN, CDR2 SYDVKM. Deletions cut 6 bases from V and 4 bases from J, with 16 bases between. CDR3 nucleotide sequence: TGTGCCAGCAGGTTACCGGGCCCCTTTTACGAGCAGTACTTC. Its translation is CASRLPGPFYEQYF.

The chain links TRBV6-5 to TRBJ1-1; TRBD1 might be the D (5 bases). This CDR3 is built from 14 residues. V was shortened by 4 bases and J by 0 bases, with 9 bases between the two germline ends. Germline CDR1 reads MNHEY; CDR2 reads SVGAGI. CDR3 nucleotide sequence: TGTGCCAGCAGTTCTCGGGGGATGAACACTGAAGCTTTCTTT. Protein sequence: CASSSRGMNTEAFF.

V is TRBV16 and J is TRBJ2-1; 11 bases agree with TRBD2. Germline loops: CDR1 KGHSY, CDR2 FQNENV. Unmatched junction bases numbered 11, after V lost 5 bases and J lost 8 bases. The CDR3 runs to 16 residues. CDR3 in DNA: TGTGCCAGCAGCTCCCTTACTAGCGGGAGAAAGGATGAGCAGTTCTTC. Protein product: CASSSLTSGRKDEQFF.

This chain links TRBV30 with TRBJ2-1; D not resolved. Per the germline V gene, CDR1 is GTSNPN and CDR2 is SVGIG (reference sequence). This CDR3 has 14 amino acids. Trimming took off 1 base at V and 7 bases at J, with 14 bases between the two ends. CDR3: CAWSGIRLGNEQFF. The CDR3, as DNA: TGTGCCTGGAGTGGAATACGACTTGGGAATGAGCAGTTCTTC.

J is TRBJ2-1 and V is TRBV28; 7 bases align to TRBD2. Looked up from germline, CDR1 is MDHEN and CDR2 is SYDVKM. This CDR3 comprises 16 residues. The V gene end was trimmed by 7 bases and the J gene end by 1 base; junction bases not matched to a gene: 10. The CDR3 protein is CASKPPGEGSYNEQFF. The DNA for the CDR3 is TGTGCCAGCAAACCCCCCGGGGAGGGGTCCTACAATGAGCAGTTCTTC.

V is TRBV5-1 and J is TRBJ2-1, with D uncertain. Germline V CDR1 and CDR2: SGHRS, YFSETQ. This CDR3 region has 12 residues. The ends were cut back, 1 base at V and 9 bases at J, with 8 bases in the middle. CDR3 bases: TGCGCCAGCAGCTTGAGTTTGGCTGAGCAGTTCTTC. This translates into CASSLSLAEQFF.

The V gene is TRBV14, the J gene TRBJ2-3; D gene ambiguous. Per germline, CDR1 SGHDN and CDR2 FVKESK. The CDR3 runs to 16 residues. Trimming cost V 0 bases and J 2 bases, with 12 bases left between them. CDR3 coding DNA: TGTGCCAGCAGCCAAGAATCCTACCAGCTCACAGATACGCAGTATTTT. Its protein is CASSQESYQLTDTQYF.

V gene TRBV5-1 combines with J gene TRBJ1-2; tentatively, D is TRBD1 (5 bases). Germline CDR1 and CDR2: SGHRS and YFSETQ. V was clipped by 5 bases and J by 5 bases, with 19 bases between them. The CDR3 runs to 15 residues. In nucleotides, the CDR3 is TGCGCCAGCAGGCTCACCGACAGTGGGGGGTATGGCTACACCTTC. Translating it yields CASRLTDSGGYGYTF.

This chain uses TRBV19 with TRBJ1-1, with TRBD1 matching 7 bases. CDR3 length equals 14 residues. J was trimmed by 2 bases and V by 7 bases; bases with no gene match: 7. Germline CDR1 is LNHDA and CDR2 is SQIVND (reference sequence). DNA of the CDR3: TGTGCCAGTACCCCGGGACAGTTAAACACTGAAGCTTTCTTT. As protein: CASTPGQLNTEAFF. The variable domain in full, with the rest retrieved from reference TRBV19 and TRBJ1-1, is DGGITQSPKYLFRKEGQNVTLSCEQNLNHDAMYWYRQDPGQGLRLIYYSQIVNDFQKGDIAEGYSVSREKKESFPLTVTSAQKNPTAFYLCASTPGQLNTEAFFGQGTRLTVV.

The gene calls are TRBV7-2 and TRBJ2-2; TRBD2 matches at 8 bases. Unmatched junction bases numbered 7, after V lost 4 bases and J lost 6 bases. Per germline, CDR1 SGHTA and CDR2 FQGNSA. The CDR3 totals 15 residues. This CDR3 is CASSSYGRAPGELFF. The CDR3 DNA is TGTGCCAGCAGCTCTTACGGGAGGGCCCCCGGGGAGCTGTTTTTT.

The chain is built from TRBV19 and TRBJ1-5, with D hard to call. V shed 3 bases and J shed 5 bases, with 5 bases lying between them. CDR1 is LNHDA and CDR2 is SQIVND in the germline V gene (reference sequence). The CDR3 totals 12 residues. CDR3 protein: CASSMEDQPQHF. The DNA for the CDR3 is TGTGCCAGTAGTATGGAGGATCAGCCCCAGCATTTT.

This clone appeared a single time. CDR3 DNA sequence: TGTGCGACCGCAGAAGGGGGCTCCTATAATTCACCCCTCCACTTT. It specifies CATAEGGSYNSPLHF. The chain combines TRBV5-4 with TRBJ1-6; D might be TRBD1 (6 bases). Germline-derived CDR1 and CDR2 are SGHNT and YYREEE (reference sequence). There are 15 residues in the CDR3.

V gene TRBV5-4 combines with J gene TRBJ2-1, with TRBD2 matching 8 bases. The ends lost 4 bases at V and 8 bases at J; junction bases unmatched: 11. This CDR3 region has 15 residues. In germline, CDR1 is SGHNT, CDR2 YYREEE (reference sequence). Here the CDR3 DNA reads TGTGCCAGCAGCCGCTCGGGACTAGGGGTCGATGAGCAGTTCTTC. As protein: CASSRSGLGVDEQFF.

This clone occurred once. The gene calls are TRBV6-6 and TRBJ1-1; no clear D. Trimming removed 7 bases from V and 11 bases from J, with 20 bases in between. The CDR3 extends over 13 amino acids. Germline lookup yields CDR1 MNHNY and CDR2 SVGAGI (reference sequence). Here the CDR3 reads CASTSRFGIEAFF. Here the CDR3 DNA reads TGTGCCAGCACATCGCGATTCGGGATCGAGGCTTTCTTT.

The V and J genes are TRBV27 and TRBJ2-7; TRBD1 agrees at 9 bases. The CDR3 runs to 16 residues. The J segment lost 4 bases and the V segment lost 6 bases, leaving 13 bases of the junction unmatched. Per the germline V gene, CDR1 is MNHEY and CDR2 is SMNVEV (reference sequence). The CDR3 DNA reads TGTGCCAGCAGCTACAAATGGACAGGGGCAGTATACGAGCAGTACTTC. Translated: CASSYKWTGAVYEQYF.

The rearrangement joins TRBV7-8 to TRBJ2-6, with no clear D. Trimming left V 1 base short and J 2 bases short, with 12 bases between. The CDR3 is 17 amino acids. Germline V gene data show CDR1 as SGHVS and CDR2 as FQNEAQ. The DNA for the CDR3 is TGTGCCAGCAGCTTAGAGGTTCGGGCCCCTGGGGCCAACGTCCTGACTTTC. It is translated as CASSLEVRAPGANVLTF.

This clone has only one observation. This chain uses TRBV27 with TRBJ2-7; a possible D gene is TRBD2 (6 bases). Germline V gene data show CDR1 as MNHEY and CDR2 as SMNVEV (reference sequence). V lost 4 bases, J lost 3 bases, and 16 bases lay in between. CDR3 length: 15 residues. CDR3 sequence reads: CASSSPGRRVYEQYF. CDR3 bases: TGTGCCAGCAGTTCACCAGGGAGGAGGGTCTACGAGCAGTACTTC.

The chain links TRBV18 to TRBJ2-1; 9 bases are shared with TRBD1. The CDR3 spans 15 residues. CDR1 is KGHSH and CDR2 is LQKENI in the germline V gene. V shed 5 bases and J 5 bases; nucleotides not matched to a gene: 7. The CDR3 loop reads CASSETGGSDNEQFF. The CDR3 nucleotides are TGTGCCAGCTCAGAAACAGGGGGCTCGGACAATGAGCAGTTCTTC.

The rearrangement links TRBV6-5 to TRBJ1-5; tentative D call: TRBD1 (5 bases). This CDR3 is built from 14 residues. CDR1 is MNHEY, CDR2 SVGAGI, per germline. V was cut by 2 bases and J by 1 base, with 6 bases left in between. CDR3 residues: CASSYDSSNQPQHF. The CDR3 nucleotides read TGTGCCAGCAGTTACGACAGCAGCAATCAGCCCCAGCATTTT.